These 25 T cell receptor beta chains share one sample of origin, sequenced in a study of T-cell reconstitution after alpha-beta-depleted transplantation in children (dated by TCRdb to 2016 to 2018). Receptor libraries were prepared by PCR. The sequencer was an Illumina HiSeq 2500. Molecular barcoding was employed in the preparation of TCR libraries, with unique molecular identifiers being used to normalize TCRbeta repertoire quantification. TCRdb reanalyzed the raw reads on its own, using fastp at Q25 for trimming and MiXCR for clone calling, and kept in-frame beta chains. Rows with one shared CDR3 protein collapse into an entry with the most common genes and DNA. The sample table lists about 92,000 distinct CDR3 sequences, more than 10% of them with a count of one. The biggest ten clones account for approximately 13% of the sample. The source was PBMCs from the stem cell graft donor, collected from the stem cell graft. Receptor source: a human donor who donated a stem cell graft to a child with inherited bone marrow failure.

This clonotype showed up many times. V and J are TRBV5-1 and TRBJ2-3; 8 positions match TRBD1. Trimming cost V 3 bases and J 4 bases; bases outside gene matches: 4. CDR3 length: 14 amino acids. The germline CDR1 and CDR2 sequences are SGHRS and YFSETQ. The CDR3 bases are TGCGCCAGCAGCTCGGGACAGGATTCAGATACGCAGTATTTT. Translated, it gives CASSSGQDSDTQYF.

This clonotype was detected many times. The chain couples TRBV9 to TRBJ2-7; no clear D. V lost 4 bases to trimming and J lost 6 bases, with 14 bases between them. This CDR3 is built from 13 residues. Germline values: CDR1 SGDLS, CDR2 YYNGEE. The CDR3 sequence: CASSPNFGGEQYF. In DNA, the CDR3 is TGTGCCAGCAGCCCCAACTTCGGCGGCGAGCAGTACTTC.

This clonotype has ten or more counts. The V and J genes are TRBV5-5 and TRBJ2-7; D assignment may be TRBD1 or TRBD2 (5 bases each). V lost 1 base, J lost 5 bases, and 22 bases lay in between. This CDR3 is built from 17 residues. CDR1 and CDR2 from the germline V gene are SGHKS and YYEKEE (reference sequence). The CDR3 region has the DNA TGTGCCAGCAGCTTGCGGCCGGTGGGGGTTCTAATGCACGAGCAGTACTTC. It codes for CASSLRPVGVLMHEQYF. Full variable domain (missing parts from reference TRBV5-5 and TRBJ2-7): DAGVTQSPTHLIKTRGQQVTLRCSPISGHKSVSWYQQVLGQGPQFIFQYYEKEERGRGNFPDRFSARQFPNYSSELNVNALLLGDSALYLCASSLRPVGVLMHEQYFGPGTRLTVT.

This clonotype is categorized as medium-sized. The J gene is TRBJ2-5, the V gene TRBV3-1; TRBD1 agrees at 12 bases. CDR1 LGHDT and CDR2 YNNKEL come from the germline V gene (reference sequence). The junction had 5 bases not matched to a gene; V was cut back by 4 bases and J by 5 bases. There are 15 residues in the CDR3. The CDR3 spells CASSRDRGLWETQYF. CDR3 sequence (DNA): TGTGCCAGCAGCCGGGACAGGGGGCTGTGGGAGACCCAGTACTTC.

At least ten counts were recorded for this clonotype. V gene TRBV29-1 combines with J gene TRBJ2-1; 7 nucleotides line up with TRBD1. J was trimmed by 5 bases and V by 3 bases; bases with no gene match: 7. This CDR3 comprises 14 residues. CDR1 is SQVTM and CDR2 is ANQGSEA in the germline V gene. CDR3: CSVDSEDRHNEQFF. In DNA form, the CDR3 reads TGCAGCGTTGATTCCGAGGACAGGCACAATGAGCAGTTCTTC.

V usage is TRBV7-9 and J usage is TRBJ1-2; D is ambiguous. Germline V CDR1 and CDR2: SEHNR, FQNEAQ (reference sequence). CDR3 length equals 13 residues. V was shortened by 5 bases and J by 2 bases, with 9 bases between the two germline ends. CDR3 bases: TGTGCCAGCAGCCCTGGGGTGAACTATGGCTACACCTTC. This sequence encodes CASSPGVNYGYTF.

This rearrangement joins TRBV11-1 to TRBJ2-3; 16 bases agree with TRBD2. Trimming took 5 bases from V and 4 from J; bases not matched to a gene: 18. The CDR3 is 21 amino acids. In germline, CDR1 is SGHAT, CDR2 FQDESV (reference sequence). The CDR3 DNA follows: TGTGCCAGCAGCCACTTCTCATCGGGGACTAGCGGGAGGGCCCTCCCAGATACGCAGTATTTT. Translation: CASSHFSSGTSGRALPDTQYF.

The CDR3 region has the DNA TGTGCCAGCAGCTTGGAGGAGGATCCACAAGAGACCCAGTACTTC. Translation: CASSLEEDPQETQYF. The chain carries TRBV5-5 and TRBJ2-5, with D tentatively TRBD2 (5 bases). The CDR3 contains 15 residues. CDR1 and CDR2 from the germline V gene are SGHKS and YYEKEE (reference sequence). The V and J ends lost 0 bases and 2 bases respectively, with 11 bases between them.

This clonotype was seen ten or more times. This rearrangement joins TRBV7-2 to TRBJ2-5; no clear D. The germline gives CDR1 SGHTA, CDR2 FQGNSA. The V and J ends lost 2 bases and 1 base respectively, with 5 bases between them. The CDR3 covers 13 residues. In DNA, the CDR3 is TGTGCCAGCAGCTTATACCCCCAAGAGACCCAGTACTTC. This translates into CASSLYPQETQYF.

Many counts were recorded for this clonotype. CDR3 DNA sequence: TGTGCCAGCAGCTTAGGAATGGACGGGAACACTGAAGCTTTCTTT. Its protein product is CASSLGMDGNTEAFF. V gene TRBV11-2 combines with J gene TRBJ1-1; no firm D call. The CDR3 loop spans 15 amino acids. V dropped 1 base and J dropped 1 base, with 10 bases sitting between them. The germline V gene has CDR1 SGHAT and CDR2 FQNNGV.

In nucleotides, the CDR3 is TGCAGTGCTAGAGATCGGGGGAGTGAGCAGTTCTTC. Protein sequence: CSARDRGSEQFF. The chain combines TRBV20-1 with TRBJ2-1; possible D gene TRBD2, 6 bases. V lost 0 bases and J 9 bases, leaving 9 bases between the germline ends. In germline, CDR1 is DFQATT, CDR2 SNEGSKA (reference sequence). The CDR3 contains 12 residues.

This clonotype has a count of ten or more. The V and J genes are TRBV27 and TRBJ1-1; D call uncertain. This CDR3 is built from 15 residues. CDR1 is MNHEY, CDR2 SMNVEV, per germline (reference sequence). V was cut by 1 base and J by 0 bases, with 9 bases left in between. The CDR3 nucleotides are TGTGCCAGCAGTTTATGGGCCAGTATGAACACTGAAGCTTTCTTT. It codes for CASSLWASMNTEAFF.

This clonotype was observed a few times. The genes are TRBV20-1 and TRBJ2-7; no definite D call. Trimming cost V 0 bases and J 4 bases, with 19 bases left between them. Germline-derived CDR1 and CDR2 are DFQATT and SNEGSKA (reference sequence). This CDR3 contains 16 residues. For the CDR3, the DNA is TGCAGTGCTAGAGATCGCAGATATTTTTCAGGTTACGAGCAGTACTTC. Protein sequence: CSARDRRYFSGYEQYF.

This clonotype was detected ten times or more. V is TRBV24-1 and J is TRBJ2-4, with D tentatively TRBD2 (5 bases). Deletions cut 3 bases from V and 1 base from J, with 12 bases between. The CDR3 is 16 residues long. Germline assignment: CDR1 KGHDR and CDR2 SFDVKD. CDR3 in amino acids: CATSDPTGKAKNIQYF. The CDR3 DNA sequence: TGTGCCACCAGTGATCCGACGGGGAAGGCCAAAAACATTCAGTACTTC.

Ten or more counts support this clonotype. The chain has TRBV2 and TRBJ1-1; D is undetermined. In germline, CDR1 is SNHLY, CDR2 FYNNEI. This CDR3 has 12 amino acids. Trimming removed 8 bases from V and 5 bases from J, with 12 bases in between. CDR3 coding DNA: TGTGCCAGCGGGTTCATAGAAACTGAAGCTTTCTTT. Translating it yields CASGFIETEAFF.

This clonotype was recorded at least ten times. J is TRBJ2-7 and V is TRBV3-1, with D tentatively TRBD1 (6 bases). Trimming shortened V by 0 bases and J by 5 bases, and 14 bases separated the two germline ends. This CDR3 has 15 residues. Germline lookup yields CDR1 LGHDT and CDR2 YNNKEL (reference sequence). The CDR3 DNA reads TGTGCCAGCAGCCAAGATCTCGGACAGCCCCACGAGCAGTACTTC. It encodes CASSQDLGQPHEQYF.

In its sample, this clonotype was seen a few times. The rearrangement joins TRBV19 to TRBJ1-4; D might be TRBD1 (6 bases). CDR1 is LNHDA and CDR2 is SQIVND in the germline V gene (reference sequence). Trimming took 3 bases from V and 2 from J, leaving 7 bases between them. The CDR3 extends over 14 amino acids. In DNA form, the CDR3 reads TGTGCCAGTAGTATCGGACAGACTAATGAAAAACTGTTTTTT. Protein: CASSIGQTNEKLFF.

This clonotype was recorded at least ten times. CDR3 sequence (DNA): TGCGCCAGCAGCTTGGGCGACCTGGACAGCCTGAACACCGGGGAGCTGTTTTTT. As protein: CASSLGDLDSLNTGELFF. The V gene is TRBV5-1, the J gene TRBJ2-2; tentative D call: TRBD1 (6 bases). CDR3 length equals 18 residues. The V end was cut by 0 bases, the J end by 1 base, with 16 bases between. Germline CDR1 reads SGHRS; CDR2 reads YFSETQ.

This clonotype has at least ten counts. This chain joins TRBV29-1 and TRBJ1-1, with D possibly being TRBD1 (5 bases). Germline loops: CDR1 SQVTM, CDR2 ANQGSEA. The CDR3 has 14 amino acids. The ends were cut back, 6 bases at V and 3 bases at J, with 17 bases in the middle. CDR3 sequence reads: CSVLPGGVDTEAFF. The CDR3, as DNA: TGCAGCGTACTCCCGGGGGGGGTGGACACTGAAGCTTTCTTT.

In regard to this clonotype: A much larger clone differs from this one at a single base, so this may be a read error. The genes are TRBV7-8 and TRBJ2-3; D is unclear. Per the germline V gene, CDR1 is SGHVS and CDR2 is FQNEAQ. The CDR3 is 13 amino acids. Trimming took 3 bases from V and 6 from J, leaving 10 bases between them. The chain's CDR3 is CASSFVARDTQYF. CDR3 nucleotides: TGTGCCAGCAGCTTCGTGGCGAGGGATACGCAGTATTTT.

Ten or more counts support this clonotype. The chain links TRBV5-1 to TRBJ1-5; 8 bases are shared with TRBD1. In germline, CDR1 is SGHRS, CDR2 YFSETQ. Losses at the gene ends were 3 bases for V and 6 bases for J; bases not matched to a gene: 5. The CDR3 is made up of 14 amino acids. The CDR3 region is CASSSDRVGQPQHF. CDR3 nucleotides: TGCGCCAGCAGCTCGGACAGGGTAGGTCAGCCCCAGCATTTT.

V is TRBV19 and J is TRBJ2-2, with D possibly matching TRBD2 (6 bases). This CDR3 contains 15 residues. V lost 8 bases to trimming and J lost 7 bases, with 20 bases between them. Per germline, CDR1 LNHDA and CDR2 SQIVND (reference sequence). As DNA, the CDR3 is TGTGCCAGTGGGTTGGGGGGAGTAGAGCGCGGGGAGCTGTTTTTT. This gives the protein CASGLGGVERGELFF.

This clonotype was recorded at least ten times. The genes are TRBV2 and TRBJ2-3; 7 bases agree with TRBD2. Trimming took 4 bases from V and 2 from J; bases not matched to a gene: 12. Germline V lookup: CDR1 SNHLY, CDR2 FYNNEI. This CDR3 is 17 amino acids long. As DNA, the CDR3 is TGTGCCAGCAGTGGCGGGAGACGGGGAAAGGACACAGATACGCAGTATTTT. Protein product: CASSGGRRGKDTDTQYF.

This clonotype was recorded at least ten times. The CDR3 protein is CASITGRGTEAFF. The CDR3 DNA follows: TGTGCCAGCATCACAGGGAGGGGCACTGAAGCTTTCTTT. The V gene is TRBV6-1, the J gene TRBJ1-1, with D possibly being TRBD1 (6 bases). CDR3 length: 13 residues. The germline V gene encodes CDR1 MNHNS and CDR2 SASEGT. Trimming removed 7 bases at V and 4 bases at J, with 13 bases between.

This chain uses TRBV5-1 with TRBJ2-2, with D perhaps matching TRBD2 (6 bases). Trimming removed 7 bases at V and 1 base at J, with 8 bases between. Germline-derived CDR1 and CDR2 are SGHRS and YFSETQ. This CDR3 has 13 residues. CDR3 nucleotides: TGCGCCAGCGCGGAGGGGAACACCGGGGAGCTGTTTTTT. Residues: CASAEGNTGELFF.